This entry lists 22 T cell receptor beta chains sequenced from one sample in a study of monozygotic twins with inflammatory bowel disease. TCRdb re-called the 5' RACE reads; one entry per CDR3 protein, DNA not given. Recorded for this sample: more than 300,000 distinct CDR3 sequences. Sequencing input: blood. The receptor source for this set is a human donor with ulcerative colitis or Crohn's disease, or a healthy co-twin of an affected twin (not recorded which).

V and J are TRBV20-1 and TRBJ1-4; TCRdb gives TRBD1 as the D gene, but with no DNA this cannot be confirmed. The CDR3 consists of 13 residues. The germline V gene has CDR1 DFQATT and CDR2 SNEGSKA (reference sequence). CDR3 protein: CSALGQKREKLFF.

The gene calls are TRBV7-6 and TRBJ2-5. The germline gives CDR1 SGHVS, CDR2 FNYEAQ. This CDR3 has 15 residues. Here the CDR3 reads CASSLERTTQETQYF.

The chain recombines TRBV19 with TRBJ2-7. The CDR3 consists of 14 residues. Germline V gene lookup returns CDR1 LNHDA and CDR2 SQIVND (reference sequence). The chain's CDR3 is CASSTFGSSYEQYF.

The chain uses TRBV6-1 and TRBJ1-4; checking the TCRdb D call of TRBD1 is not possible without DNA. This CDR3 region has 15 residues. Germline CDR1 and CDR2: MNHNS and SASEGT. This CDR3 reads CASRLQGATNEKLFF.

The V and J genes are TRBV5-1 and TRBJ2-3; TCRdb returns TRBD2, unconfirmable since there is no DNA. CDR3 size: 14 residues. Germline V lookup: CDR1 SGHRS, CDR2 YFSETQ. The CDR3 sequence is CASSFGTTADTQYF. The whole variable domain, remainder taken from reference TRBV5-1 and TRBJ2-3, is KAGVTQTPRYLIKTRGQQVTLSCSPISGHRSVSWYQQTPGQGLQFLFEYFSETQRNKGNFPGRFSGRQFSNSRSEMNVSTLELGDSALYLCASSFGTTADTQYFGPGTRLTVL.

The V and J genes are TRBV20-1 and TRBJ2-7; TCRdb returns TRBD1, unconfirmable since there is no DNA. Germline V gene sequence: CDR1 DFQATT, CDR2 SNEGSKA (reference sequence). CDR3 length: 14 residues. The CDR3 here is CSASLGGTAYEQYF.

The chain employs TRBV6-5 and TRBJ2-7; absent DNA, TCRdb's TRBD1 call cannot be checked. This CDR3 comprises 13 residues. Germline V lookup: CDR1 MNHEY, CDR2 SVGAGI. The CDR3 region is CASSYGQGWEQYF.

V is TRBV4-3 and J is TRBJ2-2; TCRdb indicates TRBD1, and absent DNA this call remains unverified. Germline V lookup: CDR1 LGHNA, CDR2 YSLEER. CDR3 size: 14 residues. The CDR3 protein is CASSQSGRAGELFF.

This rearrangement joins TRBV10-3 to TRBJ2-5. This CDR3 contains 12 residues. Germline V gene sequence: CDR1 ENHRY, CDR2 SYGVKD. The CDR3 loop is CAIRHNQETQYF.

V gene TRBV6-5 combines with J gene TRBJ1-3. The CDR3 contains 15 residues. Germline loops: CDR1 MNHEY, CDR2 SVGAGI. Here the CDR3 reads CASSYDRASGNTIYF.

The chain links TRBV5-1 to TRBJ2-1; absent DNA, TCRdb's TRBD2 call cannot be checked. Germline CDR1 and CDR2: SGHRS and YFSETQ. The CDR3 length is 17 residues. CDR3 region: CASSSSLGPGGPYEQFF.

CDR3 region: CASRKDRGETQYF. This chain uses TRBV2 with TRBJ2-5; TCRdb outputs TRBD1, but without DNA this stays unchecked. The CDR3 covers 13 residues. The germline V gene encodes CDR1 SNHLY and CDR2 FYNNEI.

This chain links TRBV5-6 with TRBJ2-1; TCRdb lists TRBD1, though no DNA is available to test this call. CDR1 SGHDT and CDR2 YYEEEE come from the germline V gene. The CDR3 runs 15 residues. The CDR3 protein is CASGLTGGHQNEQFF.

V gene TRBV7-9 combines with J gene TRBJ2-4; without DNA, the TCRdb call of TRBD1 cannot be checked. This CDR3 region has 14 residues. CDR1 is SEHNR, CDR2 FQNEAQ, per germline (reference sequence). The CDR3 loop is CASSAWTGDDIQYF. The full variable domain, rest sourced from reference TRBV7-9 and TRBJ2-4, is DTGVSQNPRHKITKRGQNVTFRCDPISEHNRLYWYRQTLGQGPEFLTYFQNEAQLEKSRLLSDRFSAERPKGSFSTLEIQRTEQGDSAMYLCASSAWTGDDIQYFGAGTRLSVL.

The gene calls are TRBV20-1 and TRBJ1-1. This CDR3 contains 15 residues. The germline V gene has CDR1 DFQATT and CDR2 SNEGSKA (reference sequence). The chain's CDR3 is CSARGGTHMNTEAFF.

The chain links TRBV5-1 to TRBJ2-5; TCRdb lists TRBD2, though no DNA is available to test this call. CDR1 and CDR2 (germline): SGHRS, YFSETQ. The CDR3 runs to 15 residues. This CDR3 reads CASSTGLPRAETQYF.

The rearrangement joins TRBV7-9 to TRBJ2-3; TCRdb lists TRBD2, though no DNA is available to test this call. Germline V gene lookup returns CDR1 SEHNR and CDR2 FQNEAQ (reference sequence). CDR3 length: 16 amino acids. The CDR3 loop reads CASSPSRRTSTDTQYF.

The chain links TRBV20-1 to TRBJ1-4. Germline CDR1 is DFQATT and CDR2 is SNEGSKA (reference sequence). There are 11 residues in the CDR3. CDR3 amino acids: CSVSPWEKLFF.

The chain links TRBV4-2 to TRBJ2-1; the TRBD2 assignment by TCRdb is unverifiable without DNA. The CDR3 spans 15 residues. From germline, CDR1 is LGHNA and CDR2 YNFKEQ. CDR3: CASSPTSATYNEQFF.

The rearrangement links TRBV10-3 to TRBJ2-7. CDR1 and CDR2 from the germline V gene are ENHRY and SYGVKD. This CDR3 comprises 13 residues. This chain's CDR3 is CAHGRGTPYEQYF.

This chain connects TRBV3-1 to TRBJ2-1; absent DNA, TCRdb's TRBD1 call cannot be checked. The CDR3 contains 16 residues. Germline V gives CDR1 LGHDT, CDR2 YNNKEL (reference sequence). The CDR3 sequence: CASSREGGGIVGEQFF.

This chain connects TRBV7-9 to TRBJ2-1; TCRdb outputs TRBD1, but without DNA this stays unchecked. CDR3 length: 12 amino acids. Per germline, CDR1 SEHNR and CDR2 FQNEAQ (reference sequence). CDR3 residues: CASSLSSGDQFF.